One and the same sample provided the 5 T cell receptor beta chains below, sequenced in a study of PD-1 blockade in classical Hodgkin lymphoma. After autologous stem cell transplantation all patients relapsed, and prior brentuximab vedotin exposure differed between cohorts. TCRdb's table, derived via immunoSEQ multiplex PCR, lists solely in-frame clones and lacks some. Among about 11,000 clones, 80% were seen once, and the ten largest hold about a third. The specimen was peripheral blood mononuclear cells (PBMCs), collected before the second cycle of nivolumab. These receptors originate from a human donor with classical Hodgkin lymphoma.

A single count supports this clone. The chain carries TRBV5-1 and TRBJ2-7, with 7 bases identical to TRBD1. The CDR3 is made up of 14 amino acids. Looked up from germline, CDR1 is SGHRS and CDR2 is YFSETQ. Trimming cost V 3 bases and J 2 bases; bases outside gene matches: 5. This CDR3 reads CASSWGQLAYEQYF. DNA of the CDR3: TGCGCCAGCAGCTGGGGACAGCTTGCCTACGAGCAGTACTTC.

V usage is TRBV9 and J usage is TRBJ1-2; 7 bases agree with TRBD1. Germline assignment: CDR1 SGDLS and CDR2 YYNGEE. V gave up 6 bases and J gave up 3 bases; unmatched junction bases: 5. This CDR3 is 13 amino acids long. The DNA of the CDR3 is TGTGCCAGCACCATAGGACAGGACTATGGCTACACCTTC. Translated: CASTIGQDYGYTF.

This CDR3 reads CASSQNPGQGSHNEQFF. The CDR3 nucleotides read TGTGCCAGCAGCCAGAATCCCGGACAGGGGTCCCACAATGAGCAGTTCTTC. The J gene is TRBJ2-1, the V gene TRBV7-9, with 9 bases identical to TRBD1. The CDR3 is 17 residues long. Germline V CDR1 and CDR2: SEHNR, FQNEAQ (reference sequence). V lost 5 bases and J lost 5; bases outside the gene matches: 13.

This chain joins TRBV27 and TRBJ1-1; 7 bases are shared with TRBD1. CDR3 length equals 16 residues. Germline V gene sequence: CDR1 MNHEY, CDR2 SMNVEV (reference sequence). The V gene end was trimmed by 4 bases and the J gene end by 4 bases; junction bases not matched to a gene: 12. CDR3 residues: CASSSREGAPPTEAFF. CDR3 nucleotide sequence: TGTGCCAGCAGTTCCCGGGAGGGGGCTCCCCCCACTGAAGCTTTCTTT.

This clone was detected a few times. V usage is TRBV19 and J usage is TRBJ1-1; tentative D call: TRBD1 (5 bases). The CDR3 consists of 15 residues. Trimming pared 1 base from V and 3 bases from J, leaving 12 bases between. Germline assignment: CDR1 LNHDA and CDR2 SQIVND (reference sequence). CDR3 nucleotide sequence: TGTGCCAGTAGTATAGCGGGGGGAGTAGACACTGAAGCTTTCTTT. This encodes CASSIAGGVDTEAFF.